This is a list of T cell receptor beta chains from one sample in a study of blood T cell repertoires in COVID-19. Here immunoSEQ multiplex PCR was the method, and the copy in TCRdb shows in-frame clones only, minus some. This table holds 200,000 to 250,000 clones, 80% to 85% found once. The sample consisted of peripheral blood. The receptors stem from a young man with active or convalescent COVID-19. The CDR3 runs from the conserved cysteine through the conserved F or W. D genes are given only for firm matches. Size tells how often a clone was seen (once, few, many) or the class of an expanded clone, and some rows leave it out.

abundance	j_gene	v_gene	d_gene	CDR3aa	CDR3nt
-	TRBJ1-1	TRBV19	-	CASRTFTGSDTEAFF	TGTGCCAGTAGGACCTTCACAGGGTCTGACACTGAAGCTTTCTTT
-	TRBJ1-6	TRBV10-3	-	CAISEAGETYRNSPLHF	TGTGCCATCAGTGAGGCTGGGGAGACCTATCGTAATTCACCCCTCCACTTT
few	TRBJ2-3	TRBV29-1	-	CSVEGPTDTDTQYF	TGCAGCGTTGAGGGCCCGACCGACACAGATACGCAGTATTTT
-	TRBJ2-3	TRBV18	TRBD2	CASSPRTSGADTQYF	TGTGCCAGCTCCCCGCGGACTAGTGGCGCAGATACGCAGTATTTT
-	TRBJ2-7	TRBV18	-	CASSPYPSYEQYF	TGTGCCAGCTCACCTTATCCCTCCTACGAGCAGTACTTC
once	TRBJ1-2	TRBV18	-	CASSPSNNYGYAF	TGTGCCAGCTCACCATCCAATAACTATGGCTACGCCTTC
-	TRBJ2-5	TRBV7-2	-	CASSSEGYQETQYF	TGTGCCAGCAGCTCTGAGGGCTACCAAGAGACCCAGTACTTC
once	TRBJ1-6	TRBV18	-	CASSPDADSPLHF	TGTGCCAGCTCACCTGACGCGGATTCACCCCTCCACTTT
-	TRBJ1-1	TRBV18	-	CASSPQAGSTEAFF	TGTGCCAGCTCACCCCAGGCGGGGAGCACTGAAGCTTTCTTT
-	TRBJ2-3	TRBV21-1	-	CASSSSVGQGIHTQYF	-
-	TRBJ2-1	TRBV28	TRBD2	CASSPSGGPYNEQFF	TGTGCCAGCAGTCCGAGCGGGGGCCCCTACAATGAGCAGTTCTTC
-	TRBJ2-1	TRBV11-2	TRBD2	CASSLGLGGKDNEQFF	TGTGCCAGCAGCTTAGGACTCGGGGGGAAAGACAATGAGCAGTTCTTC
-	TRBJ1-5	TRBV5-5	-	CASSPLNGVPQHF	TGTGCCAGCAGCCCCCTCAACGGAGTGCCCCAGCATTTT
-	TRBJ2-1	TRBV7-8	-	CASIEAPTNYNEQFF	TGTGCCAGCATCGAGGCCCCAACTAACTACAATGAGCAGTTCTTC
-	TRBJ1-1	TRBV30	TRBD1	CAWTLRRGHTEAFF	TGTGCCTGGACCCTTAGGAGGGGGCACACTGAAGCTTTCTTT
-	TRBJ1-6	TRBV3-1/TRBV3-2	-	CASSLRSRENNSPLHF	TGTGCCAGCAGCCTGAGAAGCCGAGAGAATAATTCACCCCTCCACTTT
once	TRBJ2-1	TRBV7-3	TRBD2	CASSSAGGRAGNEQFF	TGTGCCAGCAGCTCCGCTGGCGGGAGGGCCGGGAATGAGCAGTTCTTC
once	TRBJ2-2	TRBV28	TRBD1	CASSLQGAFGELFF	TGTGCCAGCAGCCTCCAGGGGGCCTTCGGGGAGCTGTTTTTT
-	TRBJ1-6	TRBV13	-	CASSSSTLGGNNSPLHF	TGTGCCAGCAGCTCCTCCACCCTAGGGGGAAATAATTCACCCCTCCACTTT
-	TRBJ2-1	TRBV7-9	-	CAGSQRGNEQFF	TGTGCCGGATCTCAGAGAGGCAATGAGCAGTTCTTC
-	TRBJ1-1	TRBV6-2/TRBV6-3	-	CASSWPGQNTEAFF	TGTGCCAGCAGTTGGCCGGGACAGAACACTGAAGCTTTCTTT
-	TRBJ1-5	TRBV7-2	TRBD1	CASSFSGGNQPQHF	TGTGCCAGCAGCTTTTCAGGGGGTAATCAGCCCCAGCATTTT
-	TRBJ2-1	TRBV7-9	TRBD2	CASSLAPTSGRGVEQFF	TGTGCCAGCAGCTTAGCCCCGACTAGCGGGAGGGGTGTTGAGCAGTTCTTC
-	TRBJ2-1	TRBV7-6	TRBD2	CASSLVTSVYNEQFF	TGTGCCAGCAGCTTAGTGACTAGCGTTTACAATGAGCAGTTCTTC
-	TRBJ1-5	TRBV30	TRBD1	CAWGGQANQPQHF	TGTGCCTGGGGGGGACAGGCTAATCAGCCCCAGCATTTT
-	TRBJ1-4	TRBV18	-	CASSPRSGSNEKLFF	TGTGCCAGCTCACCGAGGAGCGGGTCTAATGAAAAACTGTTTTTT
-	TRBJ1-5	TRBV2	TRBD1	CASSYDRVGQPQHF	TGTGCCAGCAGTTACGACAGGGTTGGACAGCCCCAGCATTTT
-	TRBJ1-3	TRBV7-8	-	CASSQAGSPGGGNTIYF	TGTGCCAGCAGCCAAGCCGGCAGCCCAGGAGGTGGAAACACCATATATTTT
-	TRBJ1-2	TRBV3-1/TRBV3-2	-	CASSPQLGGPRGYTF	TGTGCCAGCAGCCCCCAACTTGGAGGCCCGAGGGGCTACACCTTC
-	TRBJ1-2	TRBV19	TRBD1	CASSIPGQGRYGYTF	TGTGCCAGTAGTATCCCGGGACAGGGTCGCTATGGCTACACCTTC
once	TRBJ2-3	TRBV11-2	TRBD1	CASSFQGADTQYF	TGTGCCAGCAGCTTTCAGGGGGCAGATACGCAGTATTTT
-	TRBJ2-5	TRBV18	-	CASSAGLGETQYF	TGTGCCAGCTCAGCGGGCCTGGGCGAGACCCAGTACTTC
-	TRBJ2-3	TRBV27	TRBD1	CASSGLINPGQGGTDTQYF	TGTGCCAGCAGTGGGCTGATTAATCCGGGACAGGGTGGCACAGATACGCAGTATTTT
-	TRBJ1-2	TRBV7-2	TRBD1	CASSLGSDGTGRGGYTF	TGTGCCAGCAGCTTAGGGTCCGACGGGACAGGGAGGGGTGGCTACACCTTC
-	TRBJ2-5	TRBV7-8	TRBD1	CASSQRDRRETQYF	TGTGCCAGCAGCCAAAGGGACAGGAGGGAGACCCAGTACTTC
-	TRBJ2-5	TRBV28	TRBD2	CASSLASGETQYF	TGTGCCAGCAGTTTGGCTAGCGGGGAGACCCAGTACTTC
-	TRBJ1-2	TRBV19	-	CASSSAGTFFGYTF	TGTGCCAGTAGTTCCGCCGGGACATTCTTCGGCTACACCTTC
-	TRBJ2-2	TRBV19	-	CASSIAQRELFF	TGTGCCAGTAGTATAGCACAGCGGGAGCTGTTTTTT
-	TRBJ2-7	TRBV7-2	TRBD2	CASSRYSGGARLEQYF	TGTGCCAGCAGTCGTTATAGCGGGGGGGCAAGATTGGAGCAGTACTTC
-	TRBJ2-5	TRBV2	-	CASRRETQYF	TGTGCCAGCAGGAGGGAGACCCAGTACTTC
-	TRBJ1-2	TRBV6-5	-	CASGNRDGYTF	TGTGCCAGCGGGAACAGGGATGGCTACACCTTC